The 2 T cell receptor beta chains given below trace back to one sample, sequenced in a study of cytomegalovirus exposure and HLA in healthy donors. Use of 60 Vbeta and 13 Jbeta primers characterized the PCR. Sequencing used immunoSEQ multiplex PCR; TCRdb keeps in-frame clones, though not all of them. The sample includes 150,000 to 200,000 clones, more than 80% seen only once; the top ten take around 1.9%. Sequencing was done on a sample of PBMCs. These TCRs come from a woman younger than 30 in good health and CMV-seronegative.

The V gene is TRBV27, the J gene TRBJ2-2, with 12 bases that match TRBD2. V dropped 1 base and J dropped 8; count of bases not matched to a gene: 17. Germline CDR1 and CDR2: MNHEY and SMNVEV (reference sequence). The CDR3 consists of 20 residues. The CDR3 DNA sequence: TGTGCCAGCAGTTTATGGCCCCCCGGGACTAGCGGGCTAGGGGTGGGGGAGCTGTTTTTT. It encodes CASSLWPPGTSGLGVGELFF.

This chain joins TRBV11-2 and TRBJ2-3, with TRBD2 matching over 11 bases. The length of the CDR3 is 15 residues. V was clipped by 6 bases and J by 4 bases; unmatched bases: 6. The germline V gene encodes CDR1 SGHAT and CDR2 FQNNGV. This CDR3 is CASRSLAGVADTQYF. The CDR3 region has the DNA TGTGCCAGCAGGTCACTAGCGGGAGTTGCAGATACGCAGTATTTT.